The clone carrying this T cell receptor beta chain was recorded a few times. This CDR3 comprises 12 residues. Trimming took 4 bases from V and 0 from J, leaving 4 bases between them. The V gene's germline CDR1 is MNHNY and CDR2 SVGAGI (reference sequence). These data come from a study of naive and memory T cell subsets. Alpha and beta libraries were amplified separately from the second PCR onward. Cells stained for CD3, CD4, CD8, CD45RA, CD27 and viability were sorted into four CD45RA/CD27 subsets. The beta constant-region primer was an equimolar mix of two oligonucleotides covering TRBC1 and TRBC2. The cDNA 3' end received a ligated single-stranded oligonucleotide carrying the SP2 primer and a 12-nucleotide UMI. Using its own MiXCR run on the UMI-ligation and nested PCR reads, TCRdb lists one record per CDR3 protein. The sample shows some 83,000 distinct CDR3 sequences, 13% of them seen only once.

This clonotype originated in a human donor in good health. This chain links TRBV6-6 with TRBJ2-7; D is unresolved. Sequencing input: central memory CD4+ T cells from blood. The CDR3 DNA sequence: TGTGCCAGCAGTTTCAGCTCCTACGAGCAGTACTTC. Residues: CASSFSSYEQYF.